These 31 T cell receptor beta chains were sequenced from one sample in a study of blood T cell repertoires in COVID-19. This table comes from immunoSEQ multiplex PCR, and its TCRdb copy is limited to in-frame clones, with some not included. The sample has 200,000 to 250,000 clones, about 83% seen once. Sequencing was performed on PBMCs or T cells enriched from blood (not recorded which). Receptor source: a woman between 50 and 59 years old who had been exposed to COVID-19.

The chain uses TRBV27 and TRBJ1-5, with TRBD1 matching over 9 bases. CDR3 length: 18 amino acids. Losses at the gene ends were 3 bases for V and 9 bases for J; bases not matched to a gene: 18. Germline assignment: CDR1 MNHEY and CDR2 SMNVEV (reference sequence). The CDR3 coding sequence is TGTGCCAGCAGTTTTGGGGGAGCGGGACAGGGCCCAATGGCGCCCCAGCATTTT. Translated: CASSFGGAGQGPMAPQHF.

The V gene is TRBV6-5, the J gene TRBJ1-2, with D unclear. Trimming removed 6 bases from V and 8 bases from J, with 13 bases in between. The CDR3 runs 12 residues. Germline loops: CDR1 MNHEY, CDR2 SVGAGI. The CDR3 spells CASRETARGYTF. CDR3 in DNA: TGTGCCAGCAGGGAGACCGCGCGCGGCTACACCTTC.

The chain carries TRBV27 and TRBJ1-5; D gene ambiguous. The CDR3 has 13 residues. Germline assignment: CDR1 MNHEY and CDR2 SMNVEV (reference sequence). The V end was cut by 4 bases, the J end by 6 bases, with 10 bases between. The CDR3: CASSSTRGQPQHF. DNA for the CDR3: TGTGCCAGCAGTTCTACGAGAGGTCAGCCCCAGCATTTT.

The rearrangement uses TRBV5-1 and TRBJ1-1, with TRBD1 as a possible D gene (5 bases). Looked up from germline, CDR1 is SGHRS and CDR2 is YFSETQ. The V and J ends lost 4 bases and 6 bases respectively, with 19 bases between them. This CDR3 region has 15 residues. The CDR3 region is CASSPAGGGFSEAFF. The CDR3 DNA sequence: TGCGCCAGCAGCCCGGCCGGGGGTGGATTTTCTGAAGCTTTCTTT.

This clone has just one count. This chain uses TRBV7-6 with TRBJ2-1, with 7 bases fitting TRBD1. Germline CDR1 is SGHVS and CDR2 is FNYEAQ. Losses at the gene ends were 0 bases for V and 8 bases for J; bases not matched to a gene: 7. The CDR3 sequence is 15 residues long. In DNA, the CDR3 is TGTGCCAGCAGCTTAGCAGGGGGCGGGTGGTATGAGCAGTTCTTC. Amino acids: CASSLAGGGWYEQFF. Full variable domain (rest looked up from reference TRBV7-6 and TRBJ2-1): GAGVSQSPRYKVTKRGQDVALRCDPISGHVSLYWYRQALGQGPEFLTYFNYEAQQDKSGLPNDRFSAERPEGSISTLTIQRTEQRDSAMYRCASSLAGGGWYEQFFGPGTRLTVL.

The chain is built from TRBV9 and TRBJ2-2, with 7 bases fitting TRBD1. Germline trimming cut 4 bases from V and 0 bases from J; bases unmatched to any gene: 6. The CDR3 is 16 residues long. Germline V lookup: CDR1 SGDLS, CDR2 YYNGEE. The CDR3 sequence is CASSLQGVSNTGELFF. Here the CDR3 DNA reads TGTGCCAGCAGCCTCCAGGGGGTATCGAACACCGGGGAGCTGTTTTTT.

The gene calls are TRBV6-5 and TRBJ1-2; 10 nucleotides line up with TRBD1. Germline-derived CDR1 and CDR2 are MNHEY and SVGAGI. The CDR3 totals 13 residues. The trim removed 10 bases at V and 6 bases at J, leaving 8 bases unmatched. The CDR3 reads CAIWTGGRNGYTF. The CDR3 DNA is TGTGCCATCTGGACAGGGGGTCGGAATGGCTACACCTTC.

The chain combines TRBV6-5 with TRBJ2-7, with TRBD1 matching over 7 bases. Germline values: CDR1 MNHEY, CDR2 SVGAGI. The J segment lost 0 bases and the V segment lost 6 bases, leaving 5 bases of the junction unmatched. This CDR3 is 14 amino acids long. CDR3 nucleotide sequence: TGTGCCAGCAGCGCGACAGGGAGCTCCTACGAGCAGTACTTC. Its translation is CASSATGSSYEQYF.

This clone came up a few times. The gene calls are TRBV4-3 and TRBJ1-2, with D unresolved. CDR1 is LGHNA, CDR2 YSLEER, per germline. V was clipped by 5 bases and J by 3 bases, with 13 bases between them. This CDR3 is built from 14 residues. The CDR3 protein is CASSLGLGDYGYTF. The CDR3 DNA is TGCGCCAGCAGCTTAGGGCTCGGGGACTATGGCTACACCTTC.

The chain employs TRBV19 and TRBJ1-5; D may be TRBD1 (6 bases). This CDR3 has 14 amino acids. Germline V lookup: CDR1 LNHDA, CDR2 SQIVND (reference sequence). V was trimmed by 5 bases and J by 2 bases, leaving 10 bases between them. In DNA form, the CDR3 reads TGTGCCAGTAGTCAACAGGGTGGCAATCAGCCCCAGCATTTT. It translates to CASSQQGGNQPQHF.

The rearrangement joins TRBV7-9 to TRBJ1-4; the D gene is possibly TRBD1 (6 bases). Germline loops: CDR1 SEHNR, CDR2 FQNEAQ (reference sequence). The CDR3 covers 14 residues. V dropped 1 base and J dropped 5 bases, with 8 bases sitting between them. The CDR3 region is CASSLGQENEKLFF. CDR3 DNA: TGTGCCAGCAGCTTAGGACAGGAGAATGAAAAACTGTTTTTT.

The V gene is TRBV9, the J gene TRBJ1-2; TRBD1 agrees at 7 bases. The CDR3 extends over 15 amino acids. The germline gives CDR1 SGDLS, CDR2 YYNGEE. Trimming took 3 bases from V and 5 from J; bases not matched to a gene: 10. The DNA for the CDR3 is TGTGCCAGCAGCGCGAGGGACAGCTTCTTGTATGGCTACACCTTC. Translating it yields CASSARDSFLYGYTF.

Only one count was recorded for this clone. The V call is TRBV7-9, the J call TRBJ1-1; D unclear. The germline V and J ends were trimmed by 4 bases and 4 bases, with 13 bases remaining between them. Germline loops: CDR1 SEHNR, CDR2 FQNEAQ (reference sequence). The CDR3 has 14 residues. The CDR3 DNA reads TGTGCCAGCAGCTCCCGTTCAGGATTCACTGAAGCTTTCTTT. It codes for CASSSRSGFTEAFF.

V and J are TRBV7-9 and TRBJ2-2; no clear D gene. Deletions cut 1 base from V and 7 bases from J, with 16 bases between. This CDR3 is 16 amino acids long. The germline CDR1 and CDR2 sequences are SEHNR and FQNEAQ (reference sequence). Here the CDR3 reads CASSLVAHPPGGELFF. CDR3 bases: TGTGCCAGCAGCTTAGTGGCACACCCGCCGGGCGGGGAGCTGTTTTTT.

The rearrangement uses TRBV9 and TRBJ2-5, with D possibly TRBD2 on 6 matching bases. Between the trimmed V and J ends, which lost 3 bases and 3 bases, there was a span of 15 bases. CDR1 is SGDLS, CDR2 YYNGEE, per germline. The CDR3 has 15 amino acids. DNA for the CDR3: TGTGCCAGCAGCGAAAGAACGCCGGGAGAAGAGACCCAGTACTTC. Protein: CASSERTPGEETQYF.

The chain joins TRBV9 to TRBJ2-3; weak D call: TRBD2 (5 bases). V was trimmed by 0 bases and J by 6 bases, leaving 11 bases between them. The germline CDR1 and CDR2 sequences are SGDLS and YYNGEE. This CDR3 contains 14 residues. CDR3 residues: CASSVDEGTDTQYF. Written as DNA, the CDR3 is TGTGCCAGCAGCGTAGATGAGGGTACGGATACGCAGTATTTT. Using reference TRBV9 and TRBJ2-3 for the parts outside the CDR3, the full variable domain is DSGVTQTPKHLITATGQRVTLRCSPRSGDLSVYWYQQSLDQGLQFLIQYYNGEERAKGNILERFSAQQFPDLHSELNLSSLELGDSALYFCASSVDEGTDTQYFGPGTRLTVL.

This clone was found once. The CDR3 nucleotides are TGTGCCAGCAGCTTGTGGCAGGGCGCCCGGTACGAGCAGTACTTC. This gives the protein CASSLWQGARYEQYF. The V gene is TRBV5-8, the J gene TRBJ2-7; possibly TRBD1 for D (5 bases). Germline loops: CDR1 SGHTS, CDR2 YDEGEE. V was cut by 1 base and J by 4 bases, with 15 bases left in between. This CDR3 has 15 amino acids.

J is TRBJ2-5 and V is TRBV24-1; 8 nucleotides align to TRBD1. Germline loops: CDR1 KGHDR, CDR2 SFDVKD. The V segment lost 0 bases and the J segment 2 bases; nucleotides outside the gene matches: 1. CDR3 length equals 15 residues. The CDR3 region has the DNA TGTGCCACCAGTGATTTGGGACAGGGTCAAGAGACCCAGTACTTC. The encoded protein is CATSDLGQGQETQYF.

This clone was recorded a few times. V gene TRBV5-1 combines with J gene TRBJ2-1; no definite D call. Trimming removed 0 bases at V and 2 bases at J, with 9 bases between. From germline, CDR1 is SGHRS and CDR2 YFSETQ. CDR3 length: 15 residues. The CDR3 nucleotides read TGCGCCAGCAGCTTGGAGGCGGCCGCCTACAATGAGCAGTTCTTC. As protein: CASSLEAAAYNEQFF. Looking up the rest from reference TRBV5-1 and TRBJ2-1 gives the full variable domain: KAGVTQTPRYLIKTRGQQVTLSCSPISGHRSVSWYQQTPGQGLQFLFEYFSETQRNKGNFPGRFSGRQFSNSRSEMNVSTLELGDSALYLCASSLEAAAYNEQFFGPGTRLTVL.

J is TRBJ2-1 and V is TRBV19; D gene ambiguous. Trimming left V 4 bases short and J 8 bases short, with 9 bases between. CDR1 and CDR2 (germline): LNHDA, SQIVND (reference sequence). CDR3 size: 12 residues. The CDR3 bases are TGTGCCAGTAGTAATTATCGCGATGAGCAGTTCTTC. Translated, it gives CASSNYRDEQFF. Based on the CDR3 plus reference TRBV19 and TRBJ2-1, the full variable domain is DGGITQSPKYLFRKEGQNVTLSCEQNLNHDAMYWYRQDPGQGLRLIYYSQIVNDFQKGDIAEGYSVSREKKESFPLTVTSAQKNPTAFYLCASSNYRDEQFFGPGTRLTVL.

The chain recombines TRBV15 with TRBJ1-4, with D unclear. The germline CDR1 and CDR2 sequences are LNHNV and YYDKDF (reference sequence). Trimming pared 0 bases from V and 0 bases from J, leaving 20 bases between. There are 20 residues in the CDR3. The CDR3 spells CATSRDIFSGGLSTNEKLFF. DNA for the CDR3: TGTGCCACCAGCAGAGATATTTTTAGTGGAGGGTTGTCAACTAATGAAAAACTGTTTTTT.

This clone has just one count. The chain employs TRBV29-1 and TRBJ1-5; 10 bases are shared with TRBD1. Germline loops: CDR1 SQVTM, CDR2 ANQGSEA. The length of the CDR3 is 15 residues. Unmatched junction bases numbered 1, after V lost 0 bases and J lost 2 bases. The CDR3, as DNA: TGCAGCGTTGAAGAAGGGACAGGGGGCAATCAGCCCCAGCATTTT. It translates to CSVEEGTGGNQPQHF.

V is TRBV13 and J is TRBJ2-1, with 7 bases identical to TRBD1. Germline CDR1 reads PRHDT; CDR2 reads FYEKMQ (reference sequence). This CDR3 has 13 amino acids. J lost 9 bases, V lost 5 bases, and 7 bases had no gene match. The CDR3 DNA follows: TGTGCCAGCAGCCCAGCAGGGGGAAGTGAGCAGTTCTTC. This gives the protein CASSPAGGSEQFF.

The gene calls are TRBV7-9 and TRBJ1-4, with a weak D call TRBD1 (6 bases). V was shortened by 3 bases and J by 7 bases, with 12 bases between the two germline ends. The germline gives CDR1 SEHNR, CDR2 FQNEAQ (reference sequence). The CDR3 covers 14 residues. The CDR3 region has the DNA TGTGCCAGCAGCTTGGGGGCCGACTTTGAAAAACTGTTTTTT. This codes for CASSLGADFEKLFF.

The chain recombines TRBV10-3 with TRBJ1-5, with D hard to call. Germline CDR1 is ENHRY and CDR2 is SYGVKD. The CDR3 consists of 13 residues. V was pared by 0 bases and J by 4 bases, with 4 bases between. CDR3 DNA sequence: TGTGCCATCAGTGAGTCTTATAATCAGCCCCAGCATTTT. It translates to CAISESYNQPQHF.

This chain connects TRBV21-1 to TRBJ1-5; the table's TRBD1 call for D was not verified on the DNA. TRBV21-1 is classified as a pseudogene. This CDR3 contains 15 residues. CDR3 coding DNA: TGTGCCAGCAGCCTTTGGACAGGGGTGAGTCAGCCCCAGCATTTT. Protein: CASSLWTGVSQPQHF.

The J gene is TRBJ1-2, the V gene TRBV19; D perhaps matches TRBD1 (6 bases). The length of the CDR3 is 13 residues. The V gene's germline CDR1 is LNHDA and CDR2 SQIVND (reference sequence). The V gene lost 10 bases and the J gene lost 5 bases, with 17 bases spanning the gap. DNA of the CDR3: TGTGCCACCGCGATCCGAACAGGGTATGGCTACACCTTC. As protein: CATAIRTGYGYTF.

V gene TRBV10-3 combines with J gene TRBJ1-1; 9 bases line up with TRBD1. V was clipped by 6 bases and J by 0 bases; unmatched bases: 8. Germline values: CDR1 ENHRY, CDR2 SYGVKD. The CDR3 contains 16 residues. The CDR3 sequence is CAIRGTGIAVNTEAFF. The CDR3 bases are TGTGCCATCAGAGGGACAGGGATCGCTGTGAACACTGAAGCTTTCTTT.

CDR3 amino acids: CASKRAGSAGELFF. The CDR3 DNA sequence: TGTGCCAGCAAAAGGGCAGGGTCCGCCGGGGAGCTGTTTTTT. This sequence joins TRBV6-1 and TRBJ2-2; D possibly corresponds to TRBD1 (5 bases). This CDR3 has 14 amino acids. V shed 7 bases and J shed 6 bases, with 15 bases lying between them. CDR1 and CDR2 (germline): MNHNS, SASEGT.

As to this clone: This specimen includes other DNA sequences encoding the same CDR3. The chain recombines TRBV5-6 with TRBJ1-1; 8 nucleotides align to TRBD1. Germline CDR1 is SGHDT and CDR2 is YYEEEE. The CDR3 totals 14 residues. Trimming took 3 bases from V and 0 from J; bases not matched to a gene: 1. The CDR3 coding sequence is TGTGCCAGCAGCTCGACAGGGGTGAACACTGAAGCTTTCTTT. Translation gives CASSSTGVNTEAFF.

V is TRBV7-9 and J is TRBJ2-7; D is unresolved. The CDR3 loop spans 13 amino acids. V was cut by 2 bases and J by 5 bases, with 10 bases left in between. Germline loops: CDR1 SEHNR, CDR2 FQNEAQ (reference sequence). The CDR3 region is CASSLYGQDEQYF. CDR3 DNA: TGTGCCAGCAGCTTATATGGGCAGGACGAGCAGTACTTC.